This T cell receptor (beta chain) was sequenced for a study of identical twins. The CDR3 contains 15 residues. Germline V gene lookup returns CDR1 MNHNS and CDR2 SASEGT. V was trimmed by 5 bases and J by 3 bases, leaving 13 bases between them. TCRdb passed the 5' RACE reads through MiXCR, listing each CDR3 protein once. The data show approximately 350,000 distinct CDR3 sequences, with 9% to 15% seen just once and approximately 7.6% held by the top ten. This clonotype was seen more than once but under ten times. These data were likewise used in another study, on yellow fever vaccine responses in identical twins. As that report states: Convergence reportedly seemed to mark part of the twins' vaccine T cell response, with personalization marking the rest.

Specimen: CD8+ T cells sorted from blood. This receptor was obtained from a woman between 18 and 29 years old in good health. This chain uses TRBV6-1 with TRBJ2-2, with D perhaps TRBD1 (5 bases). CDR3 DNA sequence: TGTGCCAGCAGTCCCCTGACAGAAGACACCGGGGAGCTGTTTTTT. Its translation is CASSPLTEDTGELFF.